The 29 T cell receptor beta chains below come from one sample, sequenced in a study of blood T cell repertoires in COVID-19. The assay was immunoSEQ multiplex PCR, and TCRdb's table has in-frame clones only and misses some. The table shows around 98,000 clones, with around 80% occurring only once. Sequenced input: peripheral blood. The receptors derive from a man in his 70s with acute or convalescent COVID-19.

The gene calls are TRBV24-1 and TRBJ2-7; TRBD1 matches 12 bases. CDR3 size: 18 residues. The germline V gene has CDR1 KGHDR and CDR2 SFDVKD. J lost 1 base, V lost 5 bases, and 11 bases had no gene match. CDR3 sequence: CATSGPGTGGAYSYEQYF. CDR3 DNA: TGTGCCACCAGTGGTCCCGGGACAGGGGGCGCCTATTCCTACGAGCAGTACTTC.

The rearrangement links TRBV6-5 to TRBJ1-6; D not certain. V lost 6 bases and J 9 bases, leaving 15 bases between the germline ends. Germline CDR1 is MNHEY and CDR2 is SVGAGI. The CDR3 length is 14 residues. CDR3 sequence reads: CASRGGVGISPLHF. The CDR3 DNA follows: TGTGCCAGCAGAGGAGGTGTGGGGATTTCACCCCTCCACTTT.

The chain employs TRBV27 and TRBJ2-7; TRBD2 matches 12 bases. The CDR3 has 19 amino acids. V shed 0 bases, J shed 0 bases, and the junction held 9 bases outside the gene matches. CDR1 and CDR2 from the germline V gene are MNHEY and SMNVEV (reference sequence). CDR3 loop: CASSLSLAGGPGASYEQYF. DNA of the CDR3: TGTGCCAGCAGTTTATCGCTAGCGGGAGGGCCAGGGGCCTCCTACGAGCAGTACTTC.

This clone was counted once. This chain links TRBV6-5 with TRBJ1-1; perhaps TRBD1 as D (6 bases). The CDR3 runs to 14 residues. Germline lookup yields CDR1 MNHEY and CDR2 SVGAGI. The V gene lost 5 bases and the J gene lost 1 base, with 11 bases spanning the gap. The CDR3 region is CASSKQGRNTEAFF. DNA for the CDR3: TGTGCCAGCAGTAAACAGGGCCGGAACACTGAAGCTTTCTTT.

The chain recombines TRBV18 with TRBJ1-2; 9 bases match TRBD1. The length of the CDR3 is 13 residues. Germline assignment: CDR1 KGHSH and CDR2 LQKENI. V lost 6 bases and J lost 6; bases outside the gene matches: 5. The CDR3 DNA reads TGTGCCAGCTCGCCCGGGACAGGGAATGGCTACACCTTC. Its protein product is CASSPGTGNGYTF.

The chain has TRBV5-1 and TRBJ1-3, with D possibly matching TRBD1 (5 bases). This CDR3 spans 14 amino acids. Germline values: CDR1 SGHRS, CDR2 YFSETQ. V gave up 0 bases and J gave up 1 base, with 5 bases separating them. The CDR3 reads CASSLGQSGNTIYF. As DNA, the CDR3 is TGCGCCAGCAGCTTGGGACAGTCTGGAAACACCATATATTTT.

The CDR3 region is CASSSGTGTSAGETQYF. The CDR3 coding sequence is TGCGCCAGCAGCTCGGGGACCGGGACTTCGGCGGGAGAGACCCAGTACTTC. This chain links TRBV5-1 with TRBJ2-5, with TRBD2 as a possible D gene (6 bases). Per the germline V gene, CDR1 is SGHRS and CDR2 is YFSETQ. This CDR3 comprises 17 residues. The V gene lost 3 bases and the J gene lost 4 bases, with 22 bases spanning the gap.

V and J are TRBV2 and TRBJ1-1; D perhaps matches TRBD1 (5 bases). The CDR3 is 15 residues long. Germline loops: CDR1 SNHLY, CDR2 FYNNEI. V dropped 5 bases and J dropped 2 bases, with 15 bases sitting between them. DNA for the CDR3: TGTGCCAGCAGTTCCCTTCGGGGGGATAACACTGAAGCTTTCTTT. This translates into CASSSLRGDNTEAFF. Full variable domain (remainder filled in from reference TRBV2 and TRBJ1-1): EPEVTQTPSHQVTQMGQEVILRCVPISNHLYFYWYRQILGQKVEFLVSFYNNEISEKSEIFDDQFSVERPDGSNFTLKIRSTKLEDSAMYFCASSSLRGDNTEAFFGQGTRLTVV.

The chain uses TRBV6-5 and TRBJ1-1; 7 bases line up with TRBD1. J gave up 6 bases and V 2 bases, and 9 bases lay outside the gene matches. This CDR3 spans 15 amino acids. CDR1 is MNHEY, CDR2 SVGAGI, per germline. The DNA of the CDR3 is TGTGCCAGCAGTTACCCGGCAGGGGGTATAGCTGAAGCTTTCTTT. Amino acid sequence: CASSYPAGGIAEAFF.

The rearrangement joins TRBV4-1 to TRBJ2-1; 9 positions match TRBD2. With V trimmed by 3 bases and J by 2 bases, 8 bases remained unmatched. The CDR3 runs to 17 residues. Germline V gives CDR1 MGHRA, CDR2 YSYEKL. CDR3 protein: CASSQLLAGPTYNEQFF. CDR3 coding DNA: TGCGCCAGCAGCCAGCTACTAGCGGGCCCAACCTACAATGAGCAGTTCTTC.

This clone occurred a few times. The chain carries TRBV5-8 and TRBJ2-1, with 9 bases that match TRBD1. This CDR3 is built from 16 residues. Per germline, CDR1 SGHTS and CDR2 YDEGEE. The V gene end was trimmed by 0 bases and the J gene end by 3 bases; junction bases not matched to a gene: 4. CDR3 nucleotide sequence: TGTGCCAGCAGCTTGGGTGTGGGACAGGGCTACAATGAGCAGTTCTTC. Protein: CASSLGVGQGYNEQFF.

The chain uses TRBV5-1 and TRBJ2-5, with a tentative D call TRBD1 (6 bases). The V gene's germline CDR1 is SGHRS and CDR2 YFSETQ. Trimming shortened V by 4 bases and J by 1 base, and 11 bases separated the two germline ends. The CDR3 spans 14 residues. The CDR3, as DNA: TGCGCCAGCAGCGTACAGGGTGGCCAAGAGACCCAGTACTTC. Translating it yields CASSVQGGQETQYF.

The DNA for the CDR3 is TGTGCCAGCAGCTTTGGGCTAGGAAACACCATATATTTT. Translation: CASSFGLGNTIYF. This sequence joins TRBV13 and TRBJ1-3, with unresolved D. Trimming took 3 bases from V and 4 from J, leaving 7 bases between them. Germline V gene lookup returns CDR1 PRHDT and CDR2 FYEKMQ (reference sequence). The length of the CDR3 is 13 residues.

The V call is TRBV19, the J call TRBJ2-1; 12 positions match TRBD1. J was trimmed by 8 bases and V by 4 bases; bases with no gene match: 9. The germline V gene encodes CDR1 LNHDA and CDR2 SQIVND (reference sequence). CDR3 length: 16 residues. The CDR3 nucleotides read TGTGCCAGTAGTAACCGTCGGGGGACAGGGGGCTATGAGCAGTTCTTC. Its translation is CASSNRRGTGGYEQFF.

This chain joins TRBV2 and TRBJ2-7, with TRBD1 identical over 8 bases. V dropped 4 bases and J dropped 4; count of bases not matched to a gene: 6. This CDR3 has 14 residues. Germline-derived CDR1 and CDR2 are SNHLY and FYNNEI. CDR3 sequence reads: CASSVTGGTYEQYF. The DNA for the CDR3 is TGTGCCAGCAGTGTAACAGGGGGTACATACGAGCAGTACTTC.

DNA for the CDR3: TGTGCCAGCAGCTTGATGGGAGGGCCAAATGAGCAGTTCTTC. It is translated as CASSLMGGPNEQFF. The chain combines TRBV5-4 with TRBJ2-1, with 7 bases aligning to TRBD2. From germline, CDR1 is SGHNT and CDR2 YYREEE (reference sequence). The CDR3 totals 14 residues. V lost 1 base and J lost 7; bases outside the gene matches: 5.

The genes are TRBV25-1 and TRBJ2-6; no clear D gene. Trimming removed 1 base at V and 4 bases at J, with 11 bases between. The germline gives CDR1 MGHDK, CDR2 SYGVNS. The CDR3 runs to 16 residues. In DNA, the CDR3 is TGTGCCAGCAGTGAATCTCTTGGGCCCGGGGCCAACGTCCTGACTTTC. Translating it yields CASSESLGPGANVLTF.

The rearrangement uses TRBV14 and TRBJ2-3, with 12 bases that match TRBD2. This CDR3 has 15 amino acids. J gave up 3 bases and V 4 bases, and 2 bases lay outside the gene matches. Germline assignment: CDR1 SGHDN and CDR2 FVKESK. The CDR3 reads CASSPGTSGTDTQYF. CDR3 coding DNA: TGTGCCAGCAGCCCCGGGACTAGCGGGACAGATACGCAGTATTTT. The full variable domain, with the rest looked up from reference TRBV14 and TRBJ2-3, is EAGVTQFPSHSVIEKGQTVTLRCDPISGHDNLYWYRRVMGKEIKFLLHFVKESKQDESGMPNNRFLAERTGGTYSTLKVQPAELEDSGVYFCASSPGTSGTDTQYFGPGTRLTVL.

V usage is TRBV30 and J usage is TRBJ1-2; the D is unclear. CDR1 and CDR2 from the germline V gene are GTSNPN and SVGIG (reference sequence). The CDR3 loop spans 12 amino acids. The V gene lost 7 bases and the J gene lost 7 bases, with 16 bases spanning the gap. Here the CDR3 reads CASQIELVGYTF. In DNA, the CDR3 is TGTGCCTCCCAGATAGAGCTAGTTGGCTACACCTTC.

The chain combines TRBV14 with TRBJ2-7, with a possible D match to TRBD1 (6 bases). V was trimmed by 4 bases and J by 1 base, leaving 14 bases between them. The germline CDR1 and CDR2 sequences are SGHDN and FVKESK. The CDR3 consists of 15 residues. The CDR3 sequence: CASSPRTAWSYEQYF. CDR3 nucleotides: TGTGCCAGCAGCCCGCGGACAGCTTGGTCCTACGAGCAGTACTTC.

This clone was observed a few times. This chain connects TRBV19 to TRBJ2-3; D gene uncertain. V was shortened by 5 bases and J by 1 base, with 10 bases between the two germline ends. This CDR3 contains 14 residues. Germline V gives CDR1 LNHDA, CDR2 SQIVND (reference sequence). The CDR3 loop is CASSPRSGTDTQYF. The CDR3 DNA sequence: TGTGCCAGTAGTCCCCGGTCGGGCACAGATACGCAGTATTTT.

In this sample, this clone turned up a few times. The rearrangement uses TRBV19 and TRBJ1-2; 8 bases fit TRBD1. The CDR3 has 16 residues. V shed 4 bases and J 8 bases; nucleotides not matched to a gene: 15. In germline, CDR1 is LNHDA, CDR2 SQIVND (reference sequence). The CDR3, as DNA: TGTGCCAGTAGTACCGGGACAGGCCGTGGGGCGGAGGGCTACACCTTC. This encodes CASSTGTGRGAEGYTF. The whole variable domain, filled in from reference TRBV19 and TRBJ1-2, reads DGGITQSPKYLFRKEGQNVTLSCEQNLNHDAMYWYRQDPGQGLRLIYYSQIVNDFQKGDIAEGYSVSREKKESFPLTVTSAQKNPTAFYLCASSTGTGRGAEGYTFGSGTRLTVV.

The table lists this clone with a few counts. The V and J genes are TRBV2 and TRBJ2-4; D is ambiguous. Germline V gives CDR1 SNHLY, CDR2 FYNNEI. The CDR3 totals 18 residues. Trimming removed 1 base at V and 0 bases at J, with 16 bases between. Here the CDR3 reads CASSEDPYPISAKNIQYF. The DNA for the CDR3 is TGTGCCAGCAGTGAAGATCCCTATCCCATTTCAGCCAAAAACATTCAGTACTTC.

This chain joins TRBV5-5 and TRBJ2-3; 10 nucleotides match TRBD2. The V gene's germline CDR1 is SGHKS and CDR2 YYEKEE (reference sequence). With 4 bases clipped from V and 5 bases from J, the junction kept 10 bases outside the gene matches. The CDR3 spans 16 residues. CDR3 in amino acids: CASSLRTSGTGDTQYF. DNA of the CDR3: TGTGCCAGCAGCCTACGGACTAGCGGCACTGGAGATACGCAGTATTTT.

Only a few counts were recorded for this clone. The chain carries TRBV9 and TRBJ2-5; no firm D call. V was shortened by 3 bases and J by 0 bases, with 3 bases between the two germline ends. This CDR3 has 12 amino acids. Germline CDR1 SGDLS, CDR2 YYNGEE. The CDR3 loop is CASSAYQETQYF. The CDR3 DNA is TGTGCCAGCAGCGCGTACCAAGAGACCCAGTACTTC.

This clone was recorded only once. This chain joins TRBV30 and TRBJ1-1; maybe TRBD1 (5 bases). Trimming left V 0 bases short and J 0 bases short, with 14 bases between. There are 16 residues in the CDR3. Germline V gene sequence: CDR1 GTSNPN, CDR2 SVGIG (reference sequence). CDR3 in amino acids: CAWSVRGDRVNTEAFF. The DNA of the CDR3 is TGTGCCTGGAGTGTACGGGGGGATCGGGTGAACACTGAAGCTTTCTTT.

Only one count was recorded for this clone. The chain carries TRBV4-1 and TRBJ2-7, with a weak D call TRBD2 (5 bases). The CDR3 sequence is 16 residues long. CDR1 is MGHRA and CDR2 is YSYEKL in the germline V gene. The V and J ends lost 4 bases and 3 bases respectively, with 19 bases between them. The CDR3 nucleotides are TGCGCCAGCAGCCCACGACTGGGGTTGGCGGGCTACGAGCAGTACTTC. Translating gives CASSPRLGLAGYEQYF.

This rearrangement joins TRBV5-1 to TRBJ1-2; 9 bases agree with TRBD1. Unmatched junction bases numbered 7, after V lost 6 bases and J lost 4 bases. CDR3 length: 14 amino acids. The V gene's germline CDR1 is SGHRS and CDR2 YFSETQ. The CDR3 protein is CASNPGTGSYGYTF. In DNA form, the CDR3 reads TGCGCCAGCAACCCCGGGACAGGGTCCTATGGCTACACCTTC.

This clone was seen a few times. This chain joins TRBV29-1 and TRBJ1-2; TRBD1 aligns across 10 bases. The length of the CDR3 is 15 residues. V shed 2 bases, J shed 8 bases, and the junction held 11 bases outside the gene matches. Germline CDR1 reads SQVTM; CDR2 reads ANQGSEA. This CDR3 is CSVETPGQGNGGYTF. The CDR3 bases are TGCAGCGTTGAAACCCCGGGACAGGGGAATGGAGGCTACACCTTC.